The T cell receptor (beta chain) described here comes from a study of cytomegalovirus exposure and HLA in healthy donors. Study in general: Unique TCR beta sequences numbering approximately 100 million came from 150 million to 200 million T cells in an earlier analysis. A data release that came early held roughly 80 million unique TCRs from HLA-typed donors. Study conclusions and caveats: A list of 150 or so TCR beta chains associated with cytomegalovirus was given. TCR beta V segments were, for the most part, productive about 87% or about 30% of the time in an earlier analysis.

Amplification used 60 Vbeta primers and 13 Jbeta primers. Method: immunoSEQ multiplex PCR; TCRdb's copy keeps in-frame clones and lacks some. The sample records approximately 110,000 clones, about two thirds being singletons. This CDR3 is 13 amino acids long. The germline gives CDR1 SGDLS, CDR2 YYNGEE. Trimming stripped 0 bases from V and 1 base from J, with 4 bases between. Points on this clone: Its antigen is currently unknown.

The TCR sequence derives from a man between 60 and 75 years old in good health and CMV-seropositive. Sequenced input: PBMCs. The chain recombines TRBV9 with TRBJ1-1, with unresolved D. The CDR3, as DNA: TGTGCCAGCAGCGTAGCCCAGAACACTGAAGCTTTCTTT. Amino acid sequence: CASSVAQNTEAFF.